This TCR beta chain is drawn from a study of blood T cell repertoires in COVID-19. Study overall: The United States, Italy and Spain supplied acute and convalescent COVID-19 samples. T cells, B-cell-depleted T cells, or PBMCs supplied cDNA or gDNA.

The repertoire was sequenced with immunoSEQ multiplex PCR; TCRdb's copy has only in-frame clones and lacks some. The sample records 86,000 or so clones, approximately 86% being singletons. V gave up 0 bases and J gave up 3 bases, with 9 bases separating them. The CDR3 covers 14 residues. CDR1 and CDR2 (germline): ENHRY, SYGVKD. This receptor was identified in a man aged 50-60 years with active or convalescent COVID-19. Sequenced input: peripheral blood. The chain couples TRBV10-3 to TRBJ2-7, with D uncertain. The CDR3 sequence: CAISESMSSYEQYF. For the CDR3, the DNA is TGTGCCATCAGTGAGTCGATGTCCAGCTACGAGCAGTACTTC.